The next 7 T cell receptor beta chains were all read from a single sample in a study of identifying expanded T cells in peripheral blood. This table comes from immunoSEQ multiplex PCR, and its TCRdb copy is limited to in-frame clones, with some not included. The sample yields approximately 110,000 clones, 80% to 90% seen once. The sequenced sample was blood. All receptors derive from a person between 18 and 69 years old in good health.

The chain joins TRBV10-2 to TRBJ1-6, with D possibly being TRBD1 (6 bases). Germline CDR1 WSHSY, CDR2 SAAADI. This CDR3 spans 16 amino acids. Trimming took 4 bases from V and 0 from J, leaving 10 bases between them. The CDR3 nucleotides are TGCGCCAGCAGTGCCACAGGGAACTCCTATAATTCACCCCTCCACTTT. Encoded protein: CASSATGNSYNSPLHF.

The V gene is TRBV6-5, the J gene TRBJ2-7; D is unresolved. This CDR3 is built from 12 residues. Germline assignment: CDR1 MNHEY and CDR2 SVGAGI. The V and J ends lost 5 bases and 2 bases respectively, with 7 bases between them. Here the CDR3 reads CASSPKPYEQYF. CDR3 coding DNA: TGTGCCAGCAGTCCGAAACCCTACGAGCAGTACTTC.

This sequence joins TRBV15 and TRBJ2-1; 10 bases align to TRBD2. CDR3 length: 15 amino acids. Germline V gene lookup returns CDR1 LNHNV and CDR2 YYDKDF (reference sequence). V lost 0 bases, J lost 8 bases, and 4 bases stayed unmatched. In DNA form, the CDR3 reads TGTGCCACCAGCAGAGATCGACTAGCGGGCCATGAGCAGTTCTTC. Its translation: CATSRDRLAGHEQFF.

This chain joins TRBV2 and TRBJ1-1; no reliable D call. Germline assignment: CDR1 SNHLY and CDR2 FYNNEI. Trimming cost V 3 bases and J 7 bases, with 9 bases left between them. The CDR3 covers 12 residues. CDR3 amino acids: CASSEFEIEAFF. The CDR3, as DNA: TGTGCCAGCAGTGAGTTCGAGATTGAAGCTTTCTTT.

This chain joins TRBV18 and TRBJ2-1, with D possibly being TRBD1 (7 bases). The CDR3 is 14 amino acids. Germline assignment: CDR1 KGHSH and CDR2 LQKENI. V was pared by 2 bases and J by 7 bases, with 12 bases between. This CDR3 reads CASSPEQGRNEQFF. CDR3 in DNA: TGTGCCAGCTCACCAGAACAGGGGAGGAATGAGCAGTTCTTC.

This clone was observed once. This chain joins TRBV7-2 and TRBJ2-2, with TRBD2 identical over 11 bases. The CDR3 extends over 17 amino acids. CDR1 and CDR2 from the germline V gene are SGHTA and FQGNSA. The V segment lost 5 bases and the J segment 0 bases; nucleotides outside the gene matches: 5. The CDR3, as DNA: TGTGCCAGCAGCCCCGGGACTAGCGGAACGAACACCGGGGAGCTGTTTTTT. It codes for CASSPGTSGTNTGELFF.

The J gene is TRBJ1-6, the V gene TRBV4-3; 11 nucleotides line up with TRBD1. CDR1 is LGHNA and CDR2 is YSLEER in the germline V gene. The CDR3 has 17 residues. The V segment lost 4 bases and the J segment 7 bases; nucleotides outside the gene matches: 9. CDR3 region: CASSLGQGATGNSPLHF. For the CDR3, the DNA is TGCGCCAGCAGCCTTGGACAGGGGGCCACGGGGAATTCACCCCTCCACTTT.